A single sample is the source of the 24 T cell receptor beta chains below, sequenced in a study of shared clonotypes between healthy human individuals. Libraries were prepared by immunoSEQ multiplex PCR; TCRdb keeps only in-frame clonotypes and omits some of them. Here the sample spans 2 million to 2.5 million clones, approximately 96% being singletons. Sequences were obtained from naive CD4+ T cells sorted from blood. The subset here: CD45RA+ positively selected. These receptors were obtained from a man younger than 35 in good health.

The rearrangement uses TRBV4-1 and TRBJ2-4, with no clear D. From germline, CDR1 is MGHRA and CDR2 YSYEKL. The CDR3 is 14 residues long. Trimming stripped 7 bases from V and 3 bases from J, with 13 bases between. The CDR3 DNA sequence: TGCGCCAGCACGCCACTATGGGACAAAAACATTCAGTACTTC. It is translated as CASTPLWDKNIQYF.

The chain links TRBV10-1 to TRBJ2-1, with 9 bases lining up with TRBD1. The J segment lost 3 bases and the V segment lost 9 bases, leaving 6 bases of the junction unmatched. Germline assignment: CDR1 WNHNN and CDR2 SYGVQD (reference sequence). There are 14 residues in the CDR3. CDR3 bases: TGCGCCAGTACAGGGGGCTGGGGCTACAATGAGCAGTTCTTC. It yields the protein CASTGGWGYNEQFF.

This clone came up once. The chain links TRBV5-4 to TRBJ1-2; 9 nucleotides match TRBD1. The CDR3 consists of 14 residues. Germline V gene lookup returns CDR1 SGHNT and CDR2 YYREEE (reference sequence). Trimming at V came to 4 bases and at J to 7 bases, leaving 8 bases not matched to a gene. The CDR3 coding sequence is TGTGCCAGCAGCGCCGGACAGGGGCAGAGTGGCTACACCTTC. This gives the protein CASSAGQGQSGYTF.

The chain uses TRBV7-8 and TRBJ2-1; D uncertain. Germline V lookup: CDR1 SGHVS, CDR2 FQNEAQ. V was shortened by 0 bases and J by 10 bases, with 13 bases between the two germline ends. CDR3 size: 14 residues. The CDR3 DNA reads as TGTGCCAGCAGCTTAGCAGGCACGGCTGGGGAGCAGTTCTTC. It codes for CASSLAGTAGEQFF.

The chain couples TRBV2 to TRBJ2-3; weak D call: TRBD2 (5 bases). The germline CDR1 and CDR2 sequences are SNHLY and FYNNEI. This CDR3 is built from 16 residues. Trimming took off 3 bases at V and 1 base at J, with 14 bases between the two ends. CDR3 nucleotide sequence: TGTGCCAGCAGTGATACCTGGAGGCGGGGCACAGATACGCAGTATTTT. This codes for CASSDTWRRGTDTQYF. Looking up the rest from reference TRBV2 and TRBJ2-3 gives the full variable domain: EPEVTQTPSHQVTQMGQEVILRCVPISNHLYFYWYRQILGQKVEFLVSFYNNEISEKSEIFDDQFSVERPDGSNFTLKIRSTKLEDSAMYFCASSDTWRRGTDTQYFGPGTRLTVL.

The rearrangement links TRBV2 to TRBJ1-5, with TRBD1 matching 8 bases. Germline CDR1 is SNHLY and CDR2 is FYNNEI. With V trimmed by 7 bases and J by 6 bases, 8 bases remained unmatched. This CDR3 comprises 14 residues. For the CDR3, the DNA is TGTGCCAGCAATACAGGGGGTGCAATTCAGCCCCAGCATTTT. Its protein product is CASNTGGAIQPQHF.

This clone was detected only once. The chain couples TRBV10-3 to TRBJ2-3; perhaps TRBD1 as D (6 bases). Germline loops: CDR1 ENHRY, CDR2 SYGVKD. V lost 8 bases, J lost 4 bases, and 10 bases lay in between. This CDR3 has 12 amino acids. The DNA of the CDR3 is TGTGCCATCCAGGGGAGTCCAGATACGCAGTATTTT. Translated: CAIQGSPDTQYF.

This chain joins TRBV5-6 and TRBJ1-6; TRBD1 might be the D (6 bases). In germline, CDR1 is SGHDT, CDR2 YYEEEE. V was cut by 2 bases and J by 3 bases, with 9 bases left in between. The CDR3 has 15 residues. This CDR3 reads CASSFGDIYNSPLHF. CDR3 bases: TGTGCCAGCAGCTTTGGGGACATCTATAATTCACCCCTCCACTTT.

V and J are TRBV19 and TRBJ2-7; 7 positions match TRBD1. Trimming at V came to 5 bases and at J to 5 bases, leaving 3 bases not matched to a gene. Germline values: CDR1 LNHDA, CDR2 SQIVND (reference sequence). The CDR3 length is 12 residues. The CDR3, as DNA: TGTGCCAGTAGTGCAGGGGGAAACGAGCAGTACTTC. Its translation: CASSAGGNEQYF.

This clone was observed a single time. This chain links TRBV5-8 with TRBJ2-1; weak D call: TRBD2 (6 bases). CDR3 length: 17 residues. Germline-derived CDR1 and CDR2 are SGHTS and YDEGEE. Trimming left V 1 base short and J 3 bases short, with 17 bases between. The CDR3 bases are TGTGCCAGCAGCTTGCGCTATGGAATTAGCGGCTACAATGAGCAGTTCTTC. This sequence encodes CASSLRYGISGYNEQFF.

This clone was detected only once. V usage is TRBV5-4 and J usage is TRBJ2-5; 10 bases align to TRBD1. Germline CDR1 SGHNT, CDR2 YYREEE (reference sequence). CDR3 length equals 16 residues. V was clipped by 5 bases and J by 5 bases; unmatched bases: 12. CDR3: CASSSGQGFLMETQYF. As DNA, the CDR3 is TGTGCCAGCAGTTCGGGACAGGGGTTTTTAATGGAGACCCAGTACTTC.

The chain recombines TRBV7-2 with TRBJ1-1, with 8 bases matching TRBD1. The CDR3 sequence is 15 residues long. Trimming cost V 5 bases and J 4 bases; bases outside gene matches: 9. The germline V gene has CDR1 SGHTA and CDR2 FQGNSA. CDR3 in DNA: TGTGCCAGCAGCACCCAAGGACAGGGAGGCACTGAAGCTTTCTTT. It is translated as CASSTQGQGGTEAFF.

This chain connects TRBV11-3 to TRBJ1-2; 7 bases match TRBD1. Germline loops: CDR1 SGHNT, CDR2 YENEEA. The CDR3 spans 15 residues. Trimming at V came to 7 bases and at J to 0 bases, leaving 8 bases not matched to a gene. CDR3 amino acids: CASTDGQAANYGYTF. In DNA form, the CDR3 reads TGTGCCAGCACTGATGGACAGGCTGCTAACTATGGCTACACCTTC.

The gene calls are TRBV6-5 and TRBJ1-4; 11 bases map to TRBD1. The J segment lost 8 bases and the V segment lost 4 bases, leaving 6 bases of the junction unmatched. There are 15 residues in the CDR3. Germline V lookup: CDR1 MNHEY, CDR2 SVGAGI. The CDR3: CASSSWTGGREKLFF. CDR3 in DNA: TGTGCCAGCAGTTCATGGACAGGGGGCAGAGAAAAACTGTTTTTT.

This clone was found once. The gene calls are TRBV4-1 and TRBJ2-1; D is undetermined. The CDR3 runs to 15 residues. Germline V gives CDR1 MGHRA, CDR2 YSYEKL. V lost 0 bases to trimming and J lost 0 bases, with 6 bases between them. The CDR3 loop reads CASSQDYTSYNEQFF. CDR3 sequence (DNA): TGCGCCAGCAGCCAAGATTACACCTCCTACAATGAGCAGTTCTTC.

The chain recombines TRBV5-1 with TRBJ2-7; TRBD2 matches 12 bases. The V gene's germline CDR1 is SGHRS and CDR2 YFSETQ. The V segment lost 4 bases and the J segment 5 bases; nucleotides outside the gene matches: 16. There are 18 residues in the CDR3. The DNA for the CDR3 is TGCGCCAGCAGCCCTTCACGCGAAAGACTAGCGGGGGCGAACGAGCAGTACTTC. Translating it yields CASSPSRERLAGANEQYF.

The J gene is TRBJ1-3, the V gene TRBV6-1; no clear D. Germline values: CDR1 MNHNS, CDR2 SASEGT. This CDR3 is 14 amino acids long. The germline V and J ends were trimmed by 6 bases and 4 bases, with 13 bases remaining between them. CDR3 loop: CASRLEASGNTIYF. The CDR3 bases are TGTGCCAGCAGGTTGGAGGCCTCCGGAAACACCATATATTTT.

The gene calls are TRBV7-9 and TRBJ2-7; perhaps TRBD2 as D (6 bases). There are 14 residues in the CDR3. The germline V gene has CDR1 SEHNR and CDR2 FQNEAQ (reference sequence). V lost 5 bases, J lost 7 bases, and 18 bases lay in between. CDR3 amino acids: CASSRGSSTAEQYF. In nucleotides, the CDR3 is TGTGCCAGCAGCCGGGGGTCTAGTACCGCTGAGCAGTACTTC.

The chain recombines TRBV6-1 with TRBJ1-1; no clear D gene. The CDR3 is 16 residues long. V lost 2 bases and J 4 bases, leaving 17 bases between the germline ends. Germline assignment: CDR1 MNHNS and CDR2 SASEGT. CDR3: CASSETEGWRSTEAFF. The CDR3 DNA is TGTGCCAGCAGTGAAACCGAGGGTTGGAGGAGCACTGAAGCTTTCTTT.

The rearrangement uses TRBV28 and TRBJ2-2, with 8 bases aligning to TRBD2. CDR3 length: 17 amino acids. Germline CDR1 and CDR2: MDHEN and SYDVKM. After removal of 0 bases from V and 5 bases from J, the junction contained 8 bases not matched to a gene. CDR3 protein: CASSLWKTGGPTGELFF. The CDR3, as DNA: TGTGCCAGCAGTTTATGGAAAACGGGAGGGCCAACCGGGGAGCTGTTTTTT.

CDR3 residues: CASSFQGQGGGGANVLTF. The CDR3 DNA follows: TGCGCCAGCAGCTTCCAAGGACAGGGTGGAGGTGGGGCCAACGTCCTGACTTTC. The chain has TRBV5-1 and TRBJ2-6; TRBD1 matches at 8 bases. The V gene end was trimmed by 2 bases and the J gene end by 3 bases; junction bases not matched to a gene: 10. The CDR3 is 18 amino acids. Germline CDR1 SGHRS, CDR2 YFSETQ.

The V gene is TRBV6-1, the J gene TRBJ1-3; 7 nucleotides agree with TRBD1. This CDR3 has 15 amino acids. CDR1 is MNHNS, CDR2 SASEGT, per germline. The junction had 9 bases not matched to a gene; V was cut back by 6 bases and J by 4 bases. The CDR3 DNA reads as TGTGCCAGCAGCCCGCTGACAGGGTGGGGAAACACCATATATTTT. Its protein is CASSPLTGWGNTIYF.

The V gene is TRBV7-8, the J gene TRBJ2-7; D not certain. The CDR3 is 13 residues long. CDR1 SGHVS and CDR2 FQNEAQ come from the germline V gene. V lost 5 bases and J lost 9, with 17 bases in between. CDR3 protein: CASSPKSSDWQYF. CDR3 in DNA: TGTGCCAGCAGCCCGAAGAGCAGTGACTGGCAGTACTTC.

CDR3 region: CASSSTGGGPDTQYF. CDR3 in DNA: TGTGCCAGCAGCTCGACAGGAGGGGGGCCAGATACGCAGTATTTT. This rearrangement joins TRBV5-4 to TRBJ2-3; either TRBD1 or TRBD2 may supply D (6 bases each). Germline V gene sequence: CDR1 SGHNT, CDR2 YYREEE (reference sequence). Between the trimmed V and J ends, which lost 3 bases and 4 bases, there was a span of 15 bases. CDR3 length: 15 amino acids.